This T cell receptor beta chain was identified in a study of T-cell memory formation after mild COVID-19. TCRdb passed the 5' RACE reads through MiXCR, listing each CDR3 protein once. The table includes over 150,000 distinct CDR3 sequences, 20% to 25% detected once. For this clonotype: What it binds is not known.

General study points: Some clones that responded were present in memory (sampled pre-infection), which suggests cross-reactive memory joined. Clones that contracted clustered mainly in CM and EM if CD4+ and in EMRA if CD8+.

Trimming shortened V by 6 bases and J by 2 bases, and 10 bases separated the two germline ends. Germline V CDR1 and CDR2: SNHLY, FYNNEI. There are 13 residues in the CDR3. Sequences were obtained from PBMCs or a T cell subset sorted from them (not recorded which). The chain combines TRBV2 with TRBJ2-5; D call uncertain. This TCR derives from an adult woman who had mild COVID-19 (a few samples of this study predate the infection). Cell type and time point are not known. As DNA, the CDR3 is TGTGCCAGCAGCGCGAACGGACAAGAGACCCAGTACTTC. Translation: CASSANGQETQYF.